This TCR beta chain was identified in a study of blood T cell repertoires in COVID-19. Study in general: There were acute and convalescent COVID-19 samples, and they came from the United States, Italy and Spain. T cells, B-cell-depleted T cells, or PBMCs provided the cDNA or gDNA that served as material.

The CDR3 consists of 14 residues. Trimming removed 4 bases at V and 2 bases at J, with 12 bases between. Germline CDR1 MNHEY, CDR2 SVGAGI. As processed by the authors: Amplification from reference gene primers served as the basis for estimated nucleated cell counts. Clones were sequenced by immunoSEQ multiplex PCR, and TCRdb holds only the in-frame ones, with some missing. V, J and clone size are those of that table, while D and trimming were read from the DNA. There are fewer than 200,000 clones in the sample; approximately 83% occur only once, and approximately 1.5% lies in the top ten. The clonotype comes from a human donor in a cohort sampled during active COVID-19. Source material: peripheral blood. The chain couples TRBV6-5 to TRBJ2-7, with D maybe TRBD1 (6 bases). The DNA for the CDR3 is TGTGCCAGCAGTTCGCAGACAGGCCCCTACGAGCAGTACTTC. Protein sequence: CASSSQTGPYEQYF.